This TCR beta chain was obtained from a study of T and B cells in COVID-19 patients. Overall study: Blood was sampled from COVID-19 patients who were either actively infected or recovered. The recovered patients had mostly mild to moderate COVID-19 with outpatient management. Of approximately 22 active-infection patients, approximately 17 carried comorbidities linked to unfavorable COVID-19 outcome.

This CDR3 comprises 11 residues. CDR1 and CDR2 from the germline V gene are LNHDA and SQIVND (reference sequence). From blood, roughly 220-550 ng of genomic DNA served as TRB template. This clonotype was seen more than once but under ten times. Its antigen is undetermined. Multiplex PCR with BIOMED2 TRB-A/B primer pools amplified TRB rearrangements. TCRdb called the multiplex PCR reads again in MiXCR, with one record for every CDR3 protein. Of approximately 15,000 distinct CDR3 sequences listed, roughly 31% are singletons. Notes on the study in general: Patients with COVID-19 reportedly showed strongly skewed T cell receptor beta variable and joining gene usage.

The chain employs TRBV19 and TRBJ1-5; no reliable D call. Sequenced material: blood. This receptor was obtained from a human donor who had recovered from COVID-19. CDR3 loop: CATGVKFPQHF. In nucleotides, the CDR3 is TGTGCGACCGGAGTAAAGTTCCCCCAGCATTTT.